These T cell receptor beta chains were read from a single sample in a study of T cells in Graves' hyperthyroidism and ophthalmopathy. Each CDR3 protein gets one entry after TCRdb re-called the multiplex PCR reads with MiXCR. In the table there are roughly 710,000 distinct CDR3 sequences, approximately 36% of which are singletons. The sequencing input was blood. All receptors derive from a woman aged 40 to 50 with Graves' hyperthyroidism. Both conserved end residues are part of each CDR3. A D gene is named only where the DNA matches it firmly. The size field is filled for only some rows; it gives once, few, many or a size class.

cdr3_aa	cdr3_nt	clone_size	v_call	j_call	d_call
CASSGRGLGETQYF	TGTGCCAGCAGTGGCAGGGGATTAGGAGAGACCCAGTACTTC	few	TRBV6-1	TRBJ2-5	.
CASSSGTDLYSPLHF	TGTGCCAGCAGCTCGGGGACAGATCTCTATTCACCCCTCCACTTT	.	TRBV6-5	TRBJ1-6	TRBD1
CASSYEQGSYGYTF	TGTGCCAGCAGTTACGAACAGGGTAGCTATGGCTACACCTTC	.	TRBV6-5	TRBJ1-2	.
CATSRDRVLLDEQFF	TGTGCCACCAGCAGGGACAGGGTCCTACTGGATGAGCAGTTCTTC	.	TRBV15	TRBJ2-1	TRBD1
CASSPGQNNQPQHF	TGTGCCAGCAGCCCGGGACAAAACAATCAGCCCCAGCATTTT	many	TRBV5-8	TRBJ1-5	.
CTSSFYICSAEGGQGIYEQYF	.	.	TRBV11-2	TRBJ2-7	.
CASSENRPSSNQPQHF	TGTGCCAGTAGTGAGAACAGGCCCTCTAGCAATCAGCCCCAGCATTTT	many	TRBV19	TRBJ1-5	.
CASSIPLGLASGEYEQYF	TGCGCCAGCAGTATACCTCTTGGGTTGGCTAGCGGGGAGTACGAGCAGTACTTC	many	TRBV10-2	TRBJ2-7	TRBD2
CASSSPVAGGPYEQYF	TGTGCCAGCAGCTCCCCCGTAGCGGGGGGGCCCTACGAGCAGTACTTC	.	TRBV5-6	TRBJ2-7	TRBD2
CASSVVLGANTEAFF	TGTGCCAGCAGCGTAGTGCTTGGGGCGAACACTGAAGCTTTCTTT	few	TRBV9	TRBJ1-1	.
CAITQGGHSPLHF	TGTGCCATCACGCAGGGAGGGCATTCACCCCTCCACTTT	many	TRBV10-3	TRBJ1-6	.
CASSQIGTDSPLHF	TGTGCCAGCAGCCAAATAGGGACTGATTCACCCCTCCACTTT	.	TRBV7-2	TRBJ1-6	.
CASRGGDTGGNQPQHF	TGTGCCAGTAGAGGAGGGGACACAGGGGGCAACCAGCCCCAGCATTTT	few	TRBV19	TRBJ1-5	TRBD1
CSARPVSSYNSPLHF	TGCAGTGCTAGACCCGTGAGCTCCTATAATTCACCCCTCCACTTT	many	TRBV20-1	TRBJ1-6	.
CSAGQGPGDQPQHF	TGCAGTGCTGGCCAGGGACCCGGGGATCAGCCCCAGCATTTT	many	TRBV20-1	TRBJ1-5	.
CASCDSYGYTF	TGTGCCAGCTGTGACAGCTATGGCTACACCTTC	.	TRBV12-3/TRBV12-4	TRBJ1-2	.
CASSPRLVDRGYGEQYF	TGTGCCAGCAGCCCGCGACTAGTTGACAGGGGGTATGGCGAGCAGTACTTC	.	TRBV7-2	TRBJ2-7	TRBD1
CASSGGGASGRAQQYF	TGTGCCAGCAGCGGGGGGGGAGCTAGCGGGAGGGCACAGCAGTACTTC	few	TRBV7-2	TRBJ2-7	TRBD2
CASSSIFAGGRTAEAFF	TGTGCCAGCAGCTCAATTTTCGCAGGGGGTAGGACCGCTGAAGCTTTCTTT	.	TRBV11-2	TRBJ1-1	TRBD1
CASSETQVGQYF	TGTGCCAGCAGTGAAACTCAGGTGGGACAGTACTTC	.	TRBV2	TRBJ2-7	.
CASSPRGVGSNYGYTF	TGTGCCAGCAGCCCCCGTGGAGTCGGAAGTAACTATGGCTACACCTTC	.	TRBV11-2	TRBJ1-2	.
CASRETSGYEQYF	TGTGCCAGCAGGGAGACTAGCGGGTACGAGCAGTACTTC	.	TRBV6-5	TRBJ2-7	TRBD2
CASRLGVLGQTGNTIYF	TGTGCCAGCAGATTAGGCGTCTTGGGACAGACTGGAAACACCATATATTTT	.	TRBV6-1	TRBJ1-3	TRBD1
CASSPLRGENEQYF	TGTGCCAGCTCACCCCTTAGGGGTGAGAACGAGCAGTACTTC	.	TRBV18	TRBJ2-7	.
CASSTYQSDRYEQYF	TGTGCCAGCTCAACCTACCAATCGGACCGCTACGAGCAGTACTTC	.	TRBV19	TRBJ2-7	.
CASSQDPGQETQYF	TGCGCCAGCAGCCAAGATCCGGGGCAAGAGACCCAGTACTTC	many	TRBV5-4	TRBJ2-5	.
CASSRYSGGLNTGELFF	TGTGCCAGCAGTAGGTACAGCGGGGGTCTGAACACCGGGGAGCTGTTTTTT	.	TRBV6-1	TRBJ2-2	TRBD2
CASSYVRNSPLHF	TGTGCCAGCAGTTACGTCAGGAATTCACCCCTCCACTTT	few	TRBV6-5	TRBJ1-6	.
CASSLTGIGYNSPLHF	TGTGCCAGCAGCTTGACAGGGATCGGGTATAATTCACCCCTCCACTTT	many	TRBV5-4	TRBJ1-6	.
CSARNDRGWTAFF	TGCAGTGCTAGAAATGACAGGGGATGGACGGCTTTCTTT	.	TRBV20-1	TRBJ1-1	TRBD1
CASAPPGQPYTDTQYF	TGTGCCAGCGCCCCTCCGGGACAGCCTTACACAGATACGCAGTATTTT	.	TRBV7-2	TRBJ2-3	TRBD1
CSATRQGSSYEQYF	TGCAGCGCAACGAGACAGGGGAGCTCCTACGAGCAGTACTTC	.	TRBV29-1	TRBJ2-7	TRBD1
CSAQSTGSYSNQPQHF	TGCAGTGCTCAGTCGACAGGCTCCTATAGCAATCAGCCCCAGCATTTT	few	TRBV20-1	TRBJ1-5	.
CASSVGHNNSPLHF	TGTGCCAGCAGCGTAGGACATAATAATTCACCCCTCCACTTT	many	TRBV9	TRBJ1-6	.
CSAPRQGLNSPLHF	TGCAGTGCTCCGAGACAGGGGTTAAATTCACCCCTCCACTTT	.	TRBV20-1	TRBJ1-6	TRBD1
CAISEDSGANVLTF	TGTGCCATCAGTGAGGACTCTGGGGCCAACGTCCTGACTTTC	many	TRBV10-3	TRBJ2-6	.
CATSDPGTSPSGGDTQYF	TGTGCCACCAGTGATCCCGGGACATCCCCCTCCGGCGGAGATACGCAGTATTTT	.	TRBV24-1	TRBJ2-3	.
CSAASSHRDRNYEQYF	TGCAGCGCCGCCAGCAGCCACCGGGACAGGAACTACGAGCAGTACTTC	.	TRBV29-1	TRBJ2-7	TRBD1
CASSYSTPSGMANEKLFF	TGTGCCAGCAGTTACTCGACCCCATCAGGGATGGCGAATGAAAAACTGTTTTTT	many	TRBV6-5	TRBJ1-4	.
CASHDRAGNTIYF	TGTGCCAGCCACGACAGGGCTGGAAACACCATATATTTT	.	TRBV2	TRBJ1-3	TRBD1
CAITGTSGVTDTQYF	TGTGCCATCACCGGGACTAGCGGGGTCACAGATACGCAGTATTTT	few	TRBV10-3	TRBJ2-3	TRBD2
CASSLRGPQNTEAFF	TGTGCCAGCAGCTTACGGGGACCGCAGAACACTGAAGCTTTCTTT	many	TRBV7-2	TRBJ1-1	.
CASSVSGVSNQPQHF	TGTGCCAGCAGTGTGTCCGGAGTTAGCAATCAGCCCCAGCATTTT	.	TRBV2	TRBJ1-5	.